Sequencing of this T cell receptor beta chain was carried out in a study of blood T cell repertoires in COVID-19. This clone was seen more than once but under ten times. CDR3 length equals 14 residues. The V end was cut by 4 bases, the J end by 0 bases, with 7 bases between. The V gene's germline CDR1 is MDHEN and CDR2 SYDVKM. Method: immunoSEQ multiplex PCR; TCRdb's copy keeps in-frame clones and lacks some. The table has some 200,000 clones, around 90% seen once. The origin of this receptor is a man between 18 and 29 years old with acute COVID-19. The sample was PBMCs or T cells enriched from blood (not recorded which). The chain has TRBV28 and TRBJ1-3, with D perhaps TRBD1 (5 bases). In DNA form, the CDR3 reads TGTGCCAGCAGTTCGGGGGACTCTGGAAACACCATATATTTT. Translation: CASSSGDSGNTIYF.